The 21 T cell receptor beta chains in this list originate from one sample, sequenced in a study of monozygotic twins with inflammatory bowel disease. TCRdb processed the 5' RACE reads again and assigns one entry to each CDR3 protein, with no DNA. The sample holds some 150,000 distinct CDR3 sequences. Sequenced input: blood. These receptors all come from a human donor with ulcerative colitis or Crohn's disease, or a healthy co-twin of an affected twin (not recorded which).

The V and J genes are TRBV7-2 and TRBJ2-3. The germline V gene encodes CDR1 SGHTA and CDR2 FQGNSA. The CDR3 has 12 residues. CDR3 amino acids: CASSLWRDTQYF. Filled out from reference TRBV7-2 and TRBJ2-3, the complete variable domain reads GAGVSQSPSNKVTEKGKDVELRCDPISGHTALYWYRQSLGQGLEFLIYFQGNSAPDKSGLPSDRFSAERTGGSVSTLTIQRTQQEDSAVYLCASSLWRDTQYFGPGTRLTVL.

The chain joins TRBV9 to TRBJ2-1; the TCRdb D gene call, TRBD1, has no DNA to confirm it. Per germline, CDR1 SGDLS and CDR2 YYNGEE. The CDR3 length is 14 residues. CDR3 amino acids: CASSPMSGYNEQFF.

The chain uses TRBV7-9 and TRBJ2-1; TCRdb reports TRBD1, a call that lacks DNA to check it against. Germline CDR1 and CDR2: SEHNR and FQNEAQ (reference sequence). The CDR3 spans 15 residues. CDR3 amino acids: CASSLPRTEPNEQFF.

The V call is TRBV2, the J call TRBJ2-3; TCRdb picks TRBD1, but there is no DNA to check that call. Germline CDR1 SNHLY, CDR2 FYNNEI. The CDR3 consists of 13 residues. The CDR3 loop reads CASSAEGYDTQYF.

The J gene is TRBJ2-3, the V gene TRBV5-1; TCRdb selects TRBD1, and the lack of DNA leaves this call unchecked. Germline V gives CDR1 SGHRS, CDR2 YFSETQ. The CDR3 length is 15 residues. The CDR3 spells CASSSRQGATDTQYF.

The CDR3 is CASSLGNSLMDGYTF. The genes are TRBV13 and TRBJ1-2. Germline CDR1 PRHDT, CDR2 FYEKMQ (reference sequence). CDR3 size: 15 residues.

V and J are TRBV4-1 and TRBJ1-1. Germline loops: CDR1 MGHRA, CDR2 YSYEKL. The CDR3 contains 14 residues. CDR3 loop: CASSPHSGNTEAFF.

The CDR3 region is CASSPQESFYGYTF. The V call is TRBV5-1, the J call TRBJ1-2. Germline CDR1 reads SGHRS; CDR2 reads YFSETQ. CDR3 length: 14 residues.

V and J are TRBV7-3 and TRBJ2-3. This CDR3 contains 16 residues. Germline values: CDR1 SGHTA, CDR2 FQGTGA. CDR3 region: CASSLTWGAVTDTQYF.

The CDR3 protein is CASSYALATGSEQYF. This chain uses TRBV6-5 with TRBJ2-7; TCRdb gives TRBD1 as the D gene, but with no DNA this cannot be confirmed. CDR3 length: 15 residues. The germline V gene has CDR1 MNHEY and CDR2 SVGAGI.

The rearrangement links TRBV20-1 to TRBJ2-7; TCRdb returns TRBD2, unconfirmable since there is no DNA. The CDR3 has 15 residues. Germline CDR1 reads DFQATT; CDR2 reads SNEGSKA (reference sequence). The CDR3 reads CSARWGGGVSYEQYF.

The chain links TRBV5-1 to TRBJ1-2; TCRdb's D call of TRBD1 is untestable without DNA. CDR1 is SGHRS, CDR2 YFSETQ, per germline. This CDR3 region has 14 residues. This CDR3 reads CASSPDTYNYGYTF.

The chain employs TRBV5-8 and TRBJ2-2; TCRdb names TRBD1, which stays unverified in the absence of DNA. This CDR3 comprises 15 residues. Germline V gene data show CDR1 as SGHTS and CDR2 as YDEGEE. CDR3 loop: CASSYWGADTGELFF. The entire variable domain, with the rest obtained from reference TRBV5-8 and TRBJ2-2, is as follows: EAGVTQSPTHLIKTRGQQATLRCSPISGHTSVYWYQQALGLGLQFLLWYDEGEERNRGNFPPRFSGRQFPNYSSELNVNALELEDSALYLCASSYWGADTGELFFGEGSRLTVL.

This chain joins TRBV27 and TRBJ2-7; lacking DNA, the TRBD2 call made by TCRdb goes unchecked. The germline V gene encodes CDR1 MNHEY and CDR2 SMNVEV (reference sequence). The CDR3 totals 14 residues. The CDR3 spells CASSFMGLSYEQYF.

This chain connects TRBV15 to TRBJ1-4; TCRdb lists TRBD1, though no DNA is available to test this call. CDR3 length equals 21 residues. Germline V gene data show CDR1 as LNHNV and CDR2 as YYDKDF (reference sequence). The CDR3: CATSRDMGDSHLRGTNEKLFF.

This sequence joins TRBV6-1 and TRBJ1-5; there is no DNA to check the TCRdb D call of TRBD1. The CDR3 totals 14 residues. Per the germline V gene, CDR1 is MNHNS and CDR2 is SASEGT. This chain's CDR3 is CAPPLDRVHQPQHF.

The V and J genes are TRBV20-1 and TRBJ2-1; TCRdb calls TRBD1, which cannot be checked without DNA. The CDR3 has 13 amino acids. Looked up from germline, CDR1 is DFQATT and CDR2 is SNEGSKA (reference sequence). CDR3: CSASQDSYNEQFF.

The rearrangement uses TRBV20-1 and TRBJ2-2; the D gene TCRdb calls, TRBD2, cannot be checked with no DNA. Germline V gives CDR1 DFQATT, CDR2 SNEGSKA (reference sequence). The CDR3 length is 13 residues. The CDR3 sequence is CSARTTYTGEPFF.

The gene calls are TRBV7-3 and TRBJ2-5; checking the TCRdb D call of TRBD2 is not possible without DNA. This CDR3 contains 16 residues. The germline gives CDR1 SGHTA, CDR2 FQGTGA. The CDR3 reads CASSPVGSGRTETQYF.

This chain links TRBV12-3 or TRBV12-4 with TRBJ2-2; TCRdb reports TRBD1, a call that lacks DNA to check it against. This CDR3 contains 14 residues. The CDR3 protein is CASTGSDWAGELFF.

This chain joins TRBV7-2 and TRBJ2-7; there is no DNA to check the TCRdb D call of TRBD1. CDR1 is SGHTA, CDR2 FQGNSA, per germline. This CDR3 spans 13 amino acids. CDR3 region: CASSPGQLLEQYF.